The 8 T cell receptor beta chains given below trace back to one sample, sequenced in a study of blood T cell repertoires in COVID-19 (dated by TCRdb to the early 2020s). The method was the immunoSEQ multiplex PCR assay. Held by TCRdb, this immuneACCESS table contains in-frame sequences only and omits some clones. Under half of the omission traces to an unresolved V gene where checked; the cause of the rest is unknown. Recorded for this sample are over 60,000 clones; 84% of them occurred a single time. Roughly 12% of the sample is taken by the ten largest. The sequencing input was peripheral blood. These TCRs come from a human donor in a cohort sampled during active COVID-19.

The CDR3 sequence: CASVPNSNQPQHF. The CDR3 DNA sequence: TGTGCCAGCGTCCCCAATAGCAATCAGCCCCAGCATTTT. The chain employs TRBV6-5 and TRBJ1-5; D ambiguous. Between the trimmed V and J ends, which lost 8 bases and 0 bases, there was a span of 8 bases. The germline CDR1 and CDR2 sequences are MNHEY and SVGAGI. This CDR3 comprises 13 residues.

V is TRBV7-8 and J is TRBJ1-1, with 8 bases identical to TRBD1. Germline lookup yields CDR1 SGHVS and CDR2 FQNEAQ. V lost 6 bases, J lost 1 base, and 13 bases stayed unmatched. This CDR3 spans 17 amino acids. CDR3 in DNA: TGTGCCAGCAGATTAAAATCAGGGGGCGCGGGGAACACTGAAGCTTTCTTT. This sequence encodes CASRLKSGGAGNTEAFF.

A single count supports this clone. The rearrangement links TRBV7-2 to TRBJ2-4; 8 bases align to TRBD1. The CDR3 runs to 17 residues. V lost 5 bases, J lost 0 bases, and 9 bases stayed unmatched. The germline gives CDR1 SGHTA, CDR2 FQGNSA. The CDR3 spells CASSPFPTGVAKNIQYF. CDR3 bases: TGTGCCAGCAGCCCATTCCCGACAGGGGTAGCCAAAAACATTCAGTACTTC.

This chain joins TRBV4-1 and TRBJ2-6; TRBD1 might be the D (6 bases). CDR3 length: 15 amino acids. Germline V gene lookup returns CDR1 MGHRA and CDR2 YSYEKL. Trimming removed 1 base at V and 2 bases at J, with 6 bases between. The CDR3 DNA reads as TGCGCCAGCAGCCAAGGGGGGCCTGGGGCCAACGTCCTGACTTTC. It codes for CASSQGGPGANVLTF.

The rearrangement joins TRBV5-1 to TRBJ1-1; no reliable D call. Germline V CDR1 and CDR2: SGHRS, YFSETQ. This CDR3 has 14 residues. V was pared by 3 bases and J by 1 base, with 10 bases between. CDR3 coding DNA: TGCGCCAGCAGCTCCCTTGACTCGAACACTGAAGCTTTCTTT. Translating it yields CASSSLDSNTEAFF.

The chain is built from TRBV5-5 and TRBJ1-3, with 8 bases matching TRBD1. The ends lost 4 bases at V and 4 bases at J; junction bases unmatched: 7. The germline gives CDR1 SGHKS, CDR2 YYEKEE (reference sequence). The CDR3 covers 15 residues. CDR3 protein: CASSNGQGIGNTIYF. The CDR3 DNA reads TGTGCCAGCAGCAACGGACAGGGAATCGGAAACACCATATATTTT.

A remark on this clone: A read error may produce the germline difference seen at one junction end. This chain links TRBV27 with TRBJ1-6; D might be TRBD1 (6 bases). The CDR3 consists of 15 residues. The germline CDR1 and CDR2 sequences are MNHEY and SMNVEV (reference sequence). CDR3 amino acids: CASSLRQVYDSPLHF. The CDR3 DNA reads TGTGCCAGCAGTTTGCGACAGGTCTATGATTCACCCCTCCACTTT.

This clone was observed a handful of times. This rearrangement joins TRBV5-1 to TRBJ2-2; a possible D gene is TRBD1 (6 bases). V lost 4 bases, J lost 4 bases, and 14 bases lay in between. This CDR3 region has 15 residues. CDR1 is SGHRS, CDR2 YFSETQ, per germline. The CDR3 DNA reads TGCGCCAGCAGCCCACAGGGATCAGGCACCGGGGAGCTGTTTTTT. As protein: CASSPQGSGTGELFF.